These 32 T cell receptor beta chains were sequenced from one sample in a study of OX40 agonist ivuxolimab in advanced cancers. Measured with immunoSEQ multiplex PCR; TCRdb has only the in-frame clones, and not every one. The data show 55,000 to 70,000 clones, 70% to 90% seen once. Sequences were derived from CD4+ or CD8+ T cells sorted from blood, sampled in a trial of the OX40 agonist ivuxolimab. The receptors were gathered from an adult with an advanced solid tumor such as melanoma, head and neck, liver or kidney cancer.

The chain joins TRBV6-1 to TRBJ1-6, with a tentative D call TRBD1 (6 bases). The CDR3 consists of 15 residues. The V gene's germline CDR1 is MNHNS and CDR2 SASEGT. The V end was cut by 7 bases, the J end by 13 bases, with 23 bases between. CDR3 amino acids: CASNEWGQGNTPLHF. Here the CDR3 DNA reads TGTGCCAGCAACGAATGGGGTCAGGGGAATACGCCCCTCCACTTT.

J is TRBJ1-1 and V is TRBV7-2, with D unresolved. The germline V gene encodes CDR1 SGHTA and CDR2 FQGNSA. V gave up 7 bases and J gave up 5 bases, with 8 bases separating them. The CDR3 totals 11 residues. In DNA, the CDR3 is TGTGCCAGCATGGAAGGGACTGAAGCTTTCTTT. It is translated as CASMEGTEAFF.

The chain recombines TRBV21-1 with TRBJ2-4; no check of the table's D call, TRBD1, against the DNA was made. TRBV21-1 is an annotated pseudogene. The CDR3 loop spans 15 amino acids. The CDR3: CASSKTPLTGNIQYF. DNA of the CDR3: TGTGCCAGCAGCAAGACGCCCTTGACAGGGAACATTCAGTACTTC.

The chain has TRBV7-2 and TRBJ2-3; possibly TRBD2 for D (5 bases). V lost 5 bases and J 2 bases, leaving 14 bases between the germline ends. Germline loops: CDR1 SGHTA, CDR2 FQGNSA. The CDR3 is 15 residues long. CDR3: CASSPGLSTTDTQYF. CDR3 DNA sequence: TGTGCCAGCAGCCCTGGACTTTCTACCACAGATACGCAGTATTTT.

The rearrangement joins TRBV19 to TRBJ2-3; 8 bases line up with TRBD1. CDR1 LNHDA and CDR2 SQIVND come from the germline V gene (reference sequence). The CDR3 loop spans 17 amino acids. V shed 3 bases, J shed 3 bases, and the junction held 11 bases outside the gene matches. This CDR3 reads CASSMEGRGPGTDTQYF. The CDR3 DNA follows: TGTGCCAGTAGTATGGAAGGCAGGGGGCCTGGTACAGATACGCAGTATTTT.

The chain employs TRBV2 and TRBJ1-1; D may be TRBD1 (6 bases). CDR3 length: 13 amino acids. The V gene's germline CDR1 is SNHLY and CDR2 FYNNEI. V lost 5 bases and J 6 bases, leaving 13 bases between the germline ends. The CDR3 loop reads CASSQSRGSEAFF. CDR3 sequence (DNA): TGTGCCAGCAGTCAGAGTAGGGGGTCTGAAGCTTTCTTT.

The chain is built from TRBV19 and TRBJ1-1, with 7 bases matching TRBD1. This CDR3 has 14 residues. V was clipped by 6 bases and J by 4 bases; unmatched bases: 8. CDR1 and CDR2 from the germline V gene are LNHDA and SQIVND (reference sequence). The CDR3 bases are TGTGCCAGTAGCCTCGCCCCAGGGGGCACTGAAGCTTTCTTT. Residues: CASSLAPGGTEAFF. Full variable domain (remainder filled in from reference TRBV19 and TRBJ1-1): DGGITQSPKYLFRKEGQNVTLSCEQNLNHDAMYWYRQDPGQGLRLIYYSQIVNDFQKGDIAEGYSVSREKKESFPLTVTSAQKNPTAFYLCASSLAPGGTEAFFGQGTRLTVV.

This chain joins TRBV7-3 and TRBJ2-3; 12 nucleotides line up with TRBD2. The V gene end was trimmed by 3 bases and the J gene end by 4 bases; junction bases not matched to a gene: 5. The CDR3 consists of 16 residues. Germline V gene lookup returns CDR1 SGHTA and CDR2 FQGTGA. The CDR3 DNA reads TGTGCCAGCAGCTTGGGACTAGCGGGTGGTGCAGATACGCAGTATTTT. It codes for CASSLGLAGGADTQYF.

This clone was observed a handful of times. The chain is built from TRBV6-1 and TRBJ2-6; maybe TRBD1 (6 bases). Germline V gives CDR1 MNHNS, CDR2 SASEGT. The CDR3 runs to 15 residues. V was pared by 5 bases and J by 3 bases, with 11 bases between. CDR3 DNA sequence: TGTGCCAGCAGTTTAAGACAGGTTGGGGCCAACGTCCTGACTTTC. The encoded protein is CASSLRQVGANVLTF.

In its sample, this clone was seen a few times. V gene TRBV29-1 combines with J gene TRBJ1-2; 7 bases map to TRBD1. The CDR3 runs to 15 residues. With V trimmed by 7 bases and J by 2 bases, 13 bases remained unmatched. Germline CDR1 SQVTM, CDR2 ANQGSEA. CDR3 nucleotide sequence: TGCAGCGCTCGAAAATTGGTACAGGGGAACTATGGCTACACCTTC. Translation: CSARKLVQGNYGYTF.

The V gene is TRBV30, the J gene TRBJ2-5, with TRBD2 matching over 10 bases. Germline V gene data show CDR1 as GTSNPN and CDR2 as SVGIG (reference sequence). Losses at the gene ends were 8 bases for V and 1 base for J; bases not matched to a gene: 4. This CDR3 region has 13 residues. As DNA, the CDR3 is TGTGCCCACAGACTAGCGGGCCAAGAGACCCAGTACTTC. This gives the protein CAHRLAGQETQYF.

A remark on this clone: Other nucleotide sequences from this sample produce the same CDR3. The rearrangement uses TRBV7-2 and TRBJ2-1; perhaps TRBD2 as D (5 bases). CDR1 SGHTA and CDR2 FQGNSA come from the germline V gene. This CDR3 contains 15 residues. V was pared by 2 bases and J by 0 bases, with 8 bases between. The DNA of the CDR3 is TGTGCCAGCAGCTTATCGGGAAGCTCCTACAATGAGCAGTTCTTC. It is translated as CASSLSGSSYNEQFF.

This sequence joins TRBV6-1 and TRBJ1-1; TRBD1 agrees at 7 bases. Germline V gene sequence: CDR1 MNHNS, CDR2 SASEGT. V was clipped by 3 bases and J by 7 bases; unmatched bases: 11. This CDR3 region has 15 residues. CDR3 loop: CASSDRDSRYLEAFF. CDR3 nucleotide sequence: TGTGCCAGCAGTGATCGGGACAGTCGCTACCTTGAAGCTTTCTTT.

The chain links TRBV9 to TRBJ2-2; D tentatively fits TRBD1 or TRBD2 (5 bases each). The V end was cut by 2 bases, the J end by 0 bases, with 14 bases between. Per the germline V gene, CDR1 is SGDLS and CDR2 is YYNGEE. There are 17 residues in the CDR3. For the CDR3, the DNA is TGTGCCAGCAGCGTCGGGACGGCCCTCGCGAACACCGGGGAGCTGTTTTTT. Amino acids: CASSVGTALANTGELFF.

This clone was detected only a few times. The V call is TRBV10-3, the J call TRBJ1-4; D is uncertain. CDR3 length: 13 amino acids. V lost 3 bases to trimming and J lost 5 bases, with 7 bases between them. Germline values: CDR1 ENHRY, CDR2 SYGVKD. CDR3 protein: CAISDSENEKLFF. CDR3 in DNA: TGTGCCATCAGTGATTCAGAAAATGAAAAACTGTTTTTT.

This chain links TRBV6-1 with TRBJ2-5; no clear D. The CDR3 is made up of 14 amino acids. Germline lookup yields CDR1 MNHNS and CDR2 SASEGT. The V end lost 0 bases, the J end lost 3 bases, and 8 bases lay between the germline ends. CDR3 bases: TGTGCCAGCAGTGAAGCGCTTACTAAAGAGACCCAGTACTTC. Translation gives CASSEALTKETQYF.

A word on this clone: The same CDR3 can be traced to other DNA sequences in this sample. The chain links TRBV19 to TRBJ1-2, with TRBD1 matching 7 bases. The CDR3 length is 13 residues. V lost 3 bases to trimming and J lost 4 bases; unmatched junction nucleotides: 2. Germline V gene sequence: CDR1 LNHDA, CDR2 SQIVND (reference sequence). This CDR3 is CASSIRDSYGYTF. The DNA of the CDR3 is TGTGCCAGTAGTATCCGGGACAGCTATGGCTACACCTTC.

Comments on this clone: At one end the junction does not follow the germline gene, possibly because of a read error. The chain couples TRBV11-1 to TRBJ2-1; 8 bases line up with TRBD1. The CDR3 contains 12 residues. Germline CDR1 SGHAT, CDR2 FQDESV (reference sequence). The CDR3 protein is CASSLDRVRRIF. The CDR3 nucleotides are TGTGCCAGCAGCTTGGACAGGGTGAGGCGGATCTTC.

The chain is built from TRBV28 and TRBJ1-2; 8 nucleotides line up with TRBD1. Germline CDR1 and CDR2: MDHEN and SYDVKM. The CDR3 runs to 12 residues. The V and J ends lost 6 bases and 9 bases, in that order; junction bases with no gene match: 6. CDR3 in DNA: TGTGCCAGCAGACTGAGACAGGGGAGCTACACCTTC. Protein: CASRLRQGSYTF.

V gene TRBV19 combines with J gene TRBJ1-5, with a weak D call TRBD1 (6 bases). V was trimmed by 5 bases and J by 1 base, leaving 12 bases between them. This CDR3 region has 15 residues. Germline CDR1 and CDR2: LNHDA and SQIVND (reference sequence). CDR3 residues: CASSGGRLSNQPQHF. The CDR3 DNA is TGTGCCAGTAGTGGGGGGCGATTAAGCAATCAGCCCCAGCATTTT.

V usage is TRBV30 and J usage is TRBJ1-2; 7 positions agree with TRBD1. Germline V gene sequence: CDR1 GTSNPN, CDR2 SVGIG (reference sequence). This CDR3 is 13 amino acids long. V gave up 8 bases and J gave up 1 base; unmatched junction bases: 7. This chain's CDR3 is CARAQGVNYGYTF. Written as DNA, the CDR3 is TGTGCCCGAGCCCAGGGGGTTAACTATGGCTACACCTTC.

This clone came up once. This chain uses TRBV5-4 with TRBJ1-1; 10 positions match TRBD1. The CDR3 loop spans 15 amino acids. CDR1 SGHNT and CDR2 YYREEE come from the germline V gene (reference sequence). Losses at the gene ends were 0 bases for V and 1 base for J; bases not matched to a gene: 0. This CDR3 reads CASSLGQGANTEAFF. The CDR3 DNA sequence: TGTGCCAGCAGCTTGGGACAGGGGGCGAACACTGAAGCTTTCTTT.

The J gene is TRBJ2-7, the V gene TRBV10-1; a possible D gene is TRBD1 (6 bases). Trimming left V 0 bases short and J 3 bases short, with 15 bases between. The germline gives CDR1 WNHNN, CDR2 SYGVQD (reference sequence). This CDR3 has 16 residues. CDR3: CASSESRGQGFYEQYF. The CDR3 nucleotides read TGCGCCAGCAGTGAGTCGAGGGGCCAGGGGTTCTACGAGCAGTACTTC.

The chain uses TRBV30 and TRBJ2-1, with D perhaps matching TRBD1 or TRBD2 (5 bases each). The CDR3 is 12 amino acids. V lost 5 bases and J 6 bases, leaving 11 bases between the germline ends. Looked up from germline, CDR1 is GTSNPN and CDR2 is SVGIG (reference sequence). The CDR3 is CAWSGTPNEQFF. The DNA of the CDR3 is TGTGCCTGGTCCGGGACCCCCAATGAGCAGTTCTTC. The full variable domain, its missing parts supplied by reference TRBV30 and TRBJ2-1, is SQTIHQWPATLVQPVGSPLSLECTVEGTSNPNLYWYRQAAGRGLQLLFYSVGIGQISSEVPQNLSASRPQDRQFILSSKKLLLSDSGFYLCAWSGTPNEQFFGPGTRLTVL.

The chain couples TRBV28 to TRBJ2-5; 9 nucleotides agree with TRBD2. Germline CDR1 and CDR2: MDHEN and SYDVKM. The CDR3 spans 15 residues. With V trimmed by 7 bases and J by 11 bases, 17 bases remained unmatched. CDR3 sequence (DNA): TGTGCCAGCACTCGAACGGGTAGCGGGAGTGGTGAGCAGTACTTC. Residues: CASTRTGSGSGEQYF.

The chain combines TRBV28 with TRBJ2-4, with D possibly TRBD1 on 5 matching bases. The CDR3 is 14 amino acids. Germline V lookup: CDR1 MDHEN, CDR2 SYDVKM. Trimming cost V 9 bases and J 0 bases, with 12 bases left between them. CDR3 amino acids: CASHQGPAKNIQYF. The CDR3 DNA reads as TGTGCCAGTCATCAGGGTCCAGCCAAAAACATTCAGTACTTC.

The rearrangement joins TRBV29-1 to TRBJ2-5; TRBD1 agrees at 8 bases. Germline-derived CDR1 and CDR2 are SQVTM and ANQGSEA. This CDR3 is built from 13 residues. The V segment lost 4 bases and the J segment 4 bases; nucleotides outside the gene matches: 5. The CDR3 is CSVVQGAGETQYF. CDR3 nucleotide sequence: TGCAGCGTTGTGCAGGGGGCAGGAGAGACCCAGTACTTC.

V gene TRBV14 combines with J gene TRBJ1-2, with 7 bases identical to TRBD1. The CDR3 length is 15 residues. Trimming at V came to 0 bases and at J to 4 bases, leaving 5 bases not matched to a gene. In germline, CDR1 is SGHDN, CDR2 FVKESK. The CDR3 nucleotides are TGTGCCAGCAGCCAAGACCAGGGGGTAGGCTATGGCTACACCTTC. Protein sequence: CASSQDQGVGYGYTF. Supplemented by reference TRBV14 and TRBJ1-2, the full variable domain reads EAGVTQFPSHSVIEKGQTVTLRCDPISGHDNLYWYRRVMGKEIKFLLHFVKESKQDESGMPNNRFLAERTGGTYSTLKVQPAELEDSGVYFCASSQDQGVGYGYTFGSGTRLTVV.

This chain links TRBV29-1 with TRBJ1-3; TRBD1 is a possible D gene (6 bases). The CDR3 loop spans 14 amino acids. V was cut by 6 bases and J by 1 base, with 13 bases left in between. CDR1 is SQVTM and CDR2 is ANQGSEA in the germline V gene. The CDR3 sequence: CSVRGQFSGNTIYF. The DNA for the CDR3 is TGCAGCGTAAGAGGACAGTTTTCTGGAAACACCATATATTTT. Full variable domain (remainder filled in from reference TRBV29-1 and TRBJ1-3): SAVISQKPSRDICQRGTSLTIQCQVDSQVTMMFWYRQQPGQSLTLIATANQGSEATYESGFVIDKFPISRPNLTFSTLTVSNMSPEDSSIYLCSVRGQFSGNTIYFGEGSWLTVV.

CDR3 nucleotides: TGCGCCAGCAGTGAGTTCCGCTCCGGGACAGGCCGTGGCTACACCTTC. Its translation: CASSEFRSGTGRGYTF. V is TRBV10-2 and J is TRBJ1-2, with TRBD1 matching over 8 bases. CDR1 is WSHSY, CDR2 SAAADI, per germline. V shed 1 base, J shed 7 bases, and the junction held 11 bases outside the gene matches. This CDR3 spans 16 amino acids.

This chain joins TRBV5-1 and TRBJ2-2; D assignment may be TRBD1 or TRBD2 (6 bases each). The CDR3 is made up of 16 amino acids. Germline V lookup: CDR1 SGHRS, CDR2 YFSETQ. Deletions cut 0 bases from V and 3 bases from J, with 12 bases between. The CDR3 DNA is TGCGCCAGCAGCTTGGGTGGGGGGCCCGACACCGGGGAGCTGTTTTTT. Translated, it gives CASSLGGGPDTGELFF.

This clone has only one observation. The CDR3 coding sequence is TGTGCCAGCAGGGGGGGACAGGCTATCCGGAGGAGCGCCTACGAGCAGTACTTC. Protein: CASRGGQAIRRSAYEQYF. The genes are TRBV5-6 and TRBJ2-7; 8 positions agree with TRBD1. The CDR3 loop spans 18 amino acids. Looked up from germline, CDR1 is SGHDT and CDR2 is YYEEEE. The trim removed 5 bases at V and 2 bases at J, leaving 18 bases unmatched. The complete variable domain, with remaining parts taken from reference TRBV5-6 and TRBJ2-7, reads DAGVTQSPTHLIKTRGQQVTLRCSPKSGHDTVSWYQQALGQGPQFIFQYYEEEERQRGNFPDRFSGHQFPNYSSELNVNALLLGDSALYLCASRGGQAIRRSAYEQYFGPGTRLTVT.